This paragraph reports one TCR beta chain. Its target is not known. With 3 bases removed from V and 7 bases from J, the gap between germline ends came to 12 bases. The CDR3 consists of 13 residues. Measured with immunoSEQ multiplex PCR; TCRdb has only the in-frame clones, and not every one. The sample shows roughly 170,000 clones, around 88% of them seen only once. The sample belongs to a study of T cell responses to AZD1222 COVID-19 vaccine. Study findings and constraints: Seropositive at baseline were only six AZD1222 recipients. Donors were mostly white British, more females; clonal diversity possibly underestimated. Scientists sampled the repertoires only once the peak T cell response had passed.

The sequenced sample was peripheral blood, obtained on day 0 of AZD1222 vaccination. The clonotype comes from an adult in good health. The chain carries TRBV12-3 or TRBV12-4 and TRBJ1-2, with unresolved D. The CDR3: CASSLNSDLGYTF. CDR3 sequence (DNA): TGTGCCAGCAGTTTGAACAGTGATCTTGGCTACACCTTC.